The 5 T cell receptor beta chains listed next were all sequenced from one sample in a study of T cells in Graves' hyperthyroidism and ophthalmopathy. RNA transcripts provided the source from which TCR beta CDR3 regions were amplified. In the first-round RT-PCR of the TCR CDR3, the HTBI primer set was used. Via MiXCR, TCRdb re-called the multiplex PCR reads, giving one row per CDR3 protein. The sample shows 550,000 to 600,000 distinct CDR3 sequences, 16% of them seen only once. Sequencing used blood. These receptors came from a woman between 18 and 29 years old with Graves' hyperthyroidism.

CDR3 amino acids: CASSPRGLAGSYEQYF. The CDR3 DNA follows: TGTGCCAGCAGCCCCCGAGGACTAGCGGGGTCCTACGAGCAGTACTTC. The chain combines TRBV27 with TRBJ2-7, with 12 nucleotides matching TRBD2. The V and J ends lost 6 bases and 1 base, in that order; junction bases with no gene match: 7. Germline V lookup: CDR1 MNHEY, CDR2 SMNVEV (reference sequence). The CDR3 sequence is 16 residues long.

This clonotype was counted ten times or more. The CDR3 DNA reads TGTGCCAGCAGCTTCGACAGGGGGGATGAAAAACTGTTTTTT. This sequence encodes CASSFDRGDEKLFF. The rearrangement uses TRBV7-8 and TRBJ1-4; TRBD1 aligns across 9 bases. Per the germline V gene, CDR1 is SGHVS and CDR2 is FQNEAQ. The CDR3 is 14 amino acids. The V and J ends lost 3 bases and 6 bases, in that order; junction bases with no gene match: 2.

Comment on this clonotype: The CDR3 does not end in the conserved phenylalanine or tryptophan, so this is likely a read error. Because the CDR3's place on the DNA is in doubt, the DNA is left out and the CDR3 is given as listed by TCRdb. The rearrangement uses TRBV30 and TRBJ1-3; the D segment call TRBD1 is taken from the table without a DNA check. The CDR3 sequence runs 14 residues, both termini included. Germline loops: CDR1 GTSNPN, CDR2 SVGIG (reference sequence). CDR3 in amino acids: CAWSALSPGNTTYS.

V gene TRBV20-1 combines with J gene TRBJ2-7; tentative D call: TRBD1 (6 bases). The CDR3 spans 15 residues. V lost 0 bases and J lost 2, with 14 bases in between. Germline V lookup: CDR1 DFQATT, CDR2 SNEGSKA (reference sequence). The CDR3 DNA sequence: TGCAGTGCTAGAGATTTGGCCAGGGGCACCTACGAGCAGTACTTC. Translated: CSARDLARGTYEQYF.

The table lists this clonotype with a few counts. The chain links TRBV20-1 to TRBJ2-7; D is unclear. V was clipped by 5 bases and J by 0 bases, with 11 bases between them. The germline CDR1 and CDR2 sequences are DFQATT and SNEGSKA (reference sequence). The CDR3 consists of 13 residues. The DNA for the CDR3 is TGCAGTGCTCCGAAGGAAAACTCCTACGAGCAGTACTTC. Protein sequence: CSAPKENSYEQYF.